One and the same sample provided the 9 T cell receptor beta chains below, sequenced in a study of blood T cell repertoires in COVID-19. Repertoires were generated with immunoSEQ multiplex PCR, while TCRdb's copy carries only in-frame clones and drops some. Of more than 100,000 clones in the sample, 80% are singletons; the top ten hold 15% to 20%. Sequenced material: peripheral blood. The receptors derive from a man in his fifties or sixties with active or convalescent COVID-19.

This clone was seen once. The J gene is TRBJ1-4, the V gene TRBV27; 9 bases are shared with TRBD1. V lost 5 bases and J lost 7; bases outside the gene matches: 14. CDR3 length: 17 residues. Germline-derived CDR1 and CDR2 are MNHEY and SMNVEV (reference sequence). Here the CDR3 reads CASSPPGQGMYREKLFF. DNA of the CDR3: TGTGCCAGCAGTCCTCCGGGACAGGGAATGTATCGTGAAAAACTGTTTTTT.

This chain uses TRBV27 with TRBJ1-1; no clear D. Trimming took 3 bases from V and 1 from J, leaving 6 bases between them. CDR1 and CDR2 from the germline V gene are MNHEY and SMNVEV (reference sequence). The CDR3 runs 13 residues. The CDR3 sequence: CASSLRGNTEAFF. The CDR3 nucleotides are TGTGCCAGCAGTTTGCGGGGGAACACTGAAGCTTTCTTT.

The chain links TRBV5-4 to TRBJ1-1; 8 nucleotides match TRBD1. The CDR3 spans 16 residues. Germline values: CDR1 SGHNT, CDR2 YYREEE (reference sequence). The trim removed 3 bases at V and 3 bases at J, leaving 10 bases unmatched. This CDR3 is CASSSGHRGLHTEAFF. The CDR3 DNA reads as TGTGCCAGCAGCTCGGGACACAGGGGGTTGCACACTGAAGCTTTCTTT.

The gene calls are TRBV7-5 and TRBJ2-7; the listed D gene, TRBD1, was not tested against the DNA. TRBV7-5 is a recognized pseudogene. The CDR3 has 13 residues. The CDR3 region is CARSLGRGNEQYF. The CDR3 DNA follows: TGTGCCAGAAGCTTAGGCAGGGGGAACGAGCAGTACTTC.

The chain carries TRBV4-3 and TRBJ2-3; TRBD1 aligns across 7 bases. After removal of 3 bases from V and 3 bases from J, the junction contained 9 bases not matched to a gene. This CDR3 region has 16 residues. Germline CDR1 and CDR2: LGHNA and YSLEER. The CDR3 is CASSQFQGVTTDTQYF. The CDR3 DNA reads as TGCGCCAGCAGCCAGTTTCAGGGGGTTACGACAGATACGCAGTATTTT.

This sequence joins TRBV5-1 and TRBJ2-5, with D maybe TRBD1 (6 bases). Germline V CDR1 and CDR2: SGHRS, YFSETQ. This CDR3 is built from 18 residues. The V end lost 3 bases, the J end lost 1 base, and 22 bases lay between the germline ends. For the CDR3, the DNA is TGCGCCAGCAGCTACTTTGCGGCGAACCGAGGGGGCCAAGAGACCCAGTACTTC. Its translation is CASSYFAANRGGQETQYF.

The chain links TRBV24-1 to TRBJ2-2, with D possibly matching TRBD1 (5 bases). The CDR3 covers 15 residues. V was shortened by 6 bases and J by 5 bases, with 15 bases between the two germline ends. The germline V gene encodes CDR1 KGHDR and CDR2 SFDVKD. The CDR3 DNA follows: TGTGCCACCAGTCCAGGAACAGGACGAACCGGGGAGCTGTTTTTT. It translates to CATSPGTGRTGELFF.

This clone has just a few counts. The rearrangement uses TRBV2 and TRBJ1-1; D gene ambiguous. The CDR3 consists of 13 residues. Germline assignment: CDR1 SNHLY and CDR2 FYNNEI. V dropped 4 bases and J dropped 0 bases, with 6 bases sitting between them. The CDR3 region is CASSVQLNTEAFF. DNA for the CDR3: TGTGCCAGCAGTGTACAGCTGAACACTGAAGCTTTCTTT.

This clone was counted at least ten times. This chain connects TRBV7-9 to TRBJ2-7; D perhaps matches TRBD1 (6 bases). Germline CDR1 and CDR2: SEHNR and FQNEAQ (reference sequence). Trimming removed 5 bases at V and 3 bases at J, with 17 bases between. The CDR3 is 15 amino acids. The CDR3 sequence is CASSIPTQGHYEQYF. The CDR3 nucleotides are TGTGCCAGCAGCATTCCTACTCAGGGACACTACGAGCAGTACTTC.